The source of this T cell receptor beta chain is a study of blood T cell repertoires in COVID-19. Background on the study: The United States, Italy and Spain supplied acute and convalescent COVID-19 samples. Sources were T cells, B-cell-depleted T cells, or PBMCs; the material itself was cDNA or gDNA.

In this sample, this clone turned up once. Per the original data handling: Amplified reference gene primers provided the basis for estimating nucleated cell counts. The assay was immunoSEQ multiplex PCR, and TCRdb's table has in-frame clones only and misses some. V and J calls and clone size follow that table, whereas D and trimming were derived from the DNA. The data hold about 45,000 clones, with approximately 80% observed a single time. The length of the CDR3 is 16 residues. Germline CDR1 is ENHRY and CDR2 is SYGVKD. J lost 1 base, V lost 6 bases, and 8 bases had no gene match. Sequences were obtained from peripheral blood. V and J are TRBV10-3 and TRBJ2-7; 11 nucleotides align to TRBD2. This clonotype was obtained from a human donor in a cohort sampled during active COVID-19. Here the CDR3 reads CAISDPTSGKSYEQYF. The DNA of the CDR3 is TGTGCCATCAGCGACCCGACTAGCGGGAAGTCCTACGAGCAGTACTTC.